This TCR beta chain was profiled in a study of shared T cell receptors in the human thymus. Clones were read by immunoSEQ multiplex PCR, and TCRdb kept only the in-frame ones, dropping some. The table includes about 380,000 clones, 95% detected once. This CDR3 contains 16 residues. The J segment lost 2 bases and the V segment lost 6 bases, leaving 14 bases of the junction unmatched. Looked up from germline, CDR1 is SQVTM and CDR2 is ANQGSEA. The rearrangement uses TRBV29-1 and TRBJ2-5; 8 bases map to TRBD1. Input material: thymocytes. The origin of this receptor is a human donor. CDR3 region: CSVILFGQGMQETQYF. The CDR3 nucleotides read TGCAGCGTAATACTGTTCGGACAGGGTATGCAAGAGACCCAGTACTTC.